This TCR beta chain was recorded in a study of shared clonotypes between healthy human individuals. Study findings and constraints: The authors expected sequencing depth to affect clonotype sharing among donors.

The donors, healthy adults who were HIV-negative, had experienced no recent acute infections or vaccinations. The sequenced material, unsorted PBMC DNA, was run on ten immunoSEQ deep assay plates. Assay used: immunoSEQ multiplex PCR; TCRdb lists only in-frame clones, some missing. The sample lists around 500,000 clones, about 82% occurring once. Points on this clone: Its antigen is still unknown.

This receptor was taken from a woman between 40 and 55 years old in good health. Some clones in this sample may be carry-over from other donors' samples. Source material: PBMCs.

The CDR3 DNA sequence: TGTGCCAGCAGCCCGCGAAGGGGGGTCTCTGGAAACACCATATATTTT. It yields the protein CASSPRRGVSGNTIYF. The chain employs TRBV7-9 and TRBJ1-3; D possibly corresponds to TRBD1 (6 bases). The CDR3 has 16 residues. Trimming took off 5 bases at V and 0 bases at J, with 14 bases between the two ends. CDR1 SEHNR and CDR2 FQNEAQ come from the germline V gene (reference sequence). Looking up the rest from reference TRBV7-9 and TRBJ1-3 gives the full variable domain: DTGVSQNPRHKITKRGQNVTFRCDPISEHNRLYWYRQTLGQGPEFLTYFQNEAQLEKSRLLSDRFSAERPKGSFSTLEIQRTEQGDSAMYLCASSPRRGVSGNTIYFGEGSWLTVV.